This T cell receptor (beta chain) came from a study of blood T cells in healthy people across ages. The authors ran a second PCR of 7 to 11 cycles using a sample-barcoded 5' primer and a J-beta primer mix. TCRdb re-derived calls from the 5' RACE reads in MiXCR, one entry per CDR3 protein. Found here are approximately 800,000 distinct CDR3 sequences, approximately 35% of them singletons; the top ten hold 13%. This clonotype has only a few counts. Its antigen is as yet unknown. Trimming removed 5 bases from V and 8 bases from J; junction bases left unmatched: 8. The CDR3 covers 13 residues. Germline V gives CDR1 SGHTA, CDR2 FQGNSA. The study's findings and limits: Diversity was higher, and naive CD4+ cells more numerous, in long-lived donors than in aged donors.

The V gene is TRBV7-2, the J gene TRBJ1-2; 7 bases line up with TRBD1. Source material: blood. This TCR derives from a man aged 18 to 29 in good health. Written as DNA, the CDR3 is TGTGCCAGCAGCGTAGGGACAGTAGCAGGCTACACCTTC. The encoded protein is CASSVGTVAGYTF. The variable domain in full, completed from reference TRBV7-2 and TRBJ1-2, reads GAGVSQSPSNKVTEKGKDVELRCDPISGHTALYWYRQSLGQGLEFLIYFQGNSAPDKSGLPSDRFSAERTGGSVSTLTIQRTQQEDSAVYLCASSVGTVAGYTFGSGTRLTVV.